This T cell receptor beta chain was retrieved from a study of blood T cells in healthy people across ages. The CDR3 has 18 amino acids. Germline lookup yields CDR1 MGHRA and CDR2 YSYEKL. A J-beta primer mix and a sample-barcoded 5' primer were used in a second PCR of about 7 to 11 cycles. A template-switch adaptor with 12 random nucleotides tagged each cDNA molecule. TCRdb re-called the 5' RACE reads with MiXCR, one entry per CDR3 protein. Of approximately 730,000 distinct CDR3 sequences listed, 40% to 45% were seen once; the top ten hold 20% to 25%. In regard to this clonotype: Its target is unknown.

Study conclusions and caveats: There were more naive CD4+ cells and higher diversity in long-lived donors than in aged donors. Per million T cells, TCR beta diversity dropped roughly linearly as age increased.

No fewer than 6 million PBMCs went into each sample. This chain connects TRBV4-1 to TRBJ2-5, with 12 bases matching TRBD1. The end of the DNA aligns better with TRBJ2-7, so the J call may be wrong. This clonotype was sampled from a woman in her fifties or sixties in good health. The sequencing input was blood. CDR3 nucleotides: TGCGCCAGCAGCCAAGTGGCAAACCGGGACAGGGGGCGAAACGAGCAGTACTTC. Translated: CASSQVANRDRGRNEQYF.